This T cell receptor (beta chain) was sequenced for a study of T-cell memory formation after mild COVID-19. Germline CDR1 reads SQVTM; CDR2 reads ANQGSEA. The CDR3 runs 15 residues. V lost 7 bases to trimming and J lost 8 bases; unmatched junction nucleotides: 15. This clonotype has only a few counts. TCRdb called the 5' RACE reads again in MiXCR, with one record for every CDR3 protein. The sample consists of about 620,000 distinct CDR3 sequences, about a sixth of them appearing once. The chain combines TRBV29-1 with TRBJ2-1, with TRBD1 matching over 9 bases. The source of this sequence is an adult woman who had mild COVID-19 (a few samples of this study predate the infection). Cell type and time point are not known. Sample: PBMCs or a T cell subset sorted from them (not recorded which). Here the CDR3 DNA reads TGCAGCGCCAGAAGGGCGGACAGGGGCATCTATGAGCAGTTCTTC. Its translation is CSARRADRGIYEQFF.